Shown below are 24 T cell receptor beta chains from a single sample sequenced in a study of blood T cell repertoires in COVID-19 (dated by TCRdb to the early 2020s). Receptor amplification or capture employed the immunoSEQ multiplex PCR assay. TCRdb mirrors the immuneACCESS table, restricted to in-frame sequences. Some clones are absent from its copies; in checked studies, under half trace to an unresolved V gene, and the reason for the others is unknown. This sample is represented by under 300,000 clones; approximately 90% of them were singletons. The ten largest account for approximately 9.5% of the sample. The material sequenced was PBMCs or T cells enriched from blood (not recorded which). These TCRs come from a middle-aged man who had recovered from COVID-19.

The gene calls are TRBV4-1 and TRBJ2-6, with 8 bases matching TRBD1. The CDR3 is 17 residues long. CDR1 and CDR2 (germline): MGHRA, YSYEKL. The junction had 2 bases not matched to a gene; V was cut back by 1 base and J by 0 bases. The DNA of the CDR3 is TGCGCCAGCAGCCAAGCCGACAGGGGCTCTGGGGCCAACGTCCTGACTTTC. This sequence encodes CASSQADRGSGANVLTF.

V is TRBV7-8 and J is TRBJ1-5; possible D gene TRBD1, 5 bases. Deletions cut 7 bases from V and 1 base from J, with 8 bases between. The germline CDR1 and CDR2 sequences are SGHVS and FQNEAQ. The CDR3 length is 13 residues. The CDR3 DNA reads TGTGCCAGCACCAGACAGAGCAATCAGCCCCAGCATTTT. Amino acid sequence: CASTRQSNQPQHF.

J is TRBJ2-6 and V is TRBV28; D is possibly TRBD1 (6 bases). Trimming took off 7 bases at V and 4 bases at J, with 14 bases between the two ends. This CDR3 is built from 15 residues. Germline V gene data show CDR1 as MDHEN and CDR2 as SYDVKM. The CDR3 is CASTASGAGANVLTF. CDR3 DNA: TGTGCCAGCACTGCCTCAGGGGCCGGGGCCAACGTCCTGACTTTC.

This clone was seen a single time. This chain uses TRBV28 with TRBJ1-6, with a tentative D call TRBD1 (6 bases). The V gene's germline CDR1 is MDHEN and CDR2 SYDVKM. Trimming pared 2 bases from V and 7 bases from J, leaving 15 bases between. The CDR3 is 16 residues long. As DNA, the CDR3 is TGTGCCAGCAGTTTACCTACAGGGATTAAAAATTCACCCCTCCACTTT. Amino acid sequence: CASSLPTGIKNSPLHF.

This CDR3 reads CASALQGAQGEAFF. The CDR3 DNA reads as TGTGCTAGTGCCTTACAGGGGGCGCAGGGTGAAGCTTTCTTT. V gene TRBV12-5 combines with J gene TRBJ1-1, with TRBD1 matching over 9 bases. CDR3 size: 14 residues. V lost 7 bases to trimming and J lost 7 bases; unmatched junction nucleotides: 10. The V gene's germline CDR1 is LGHNT and CDR2 FRNRAP.

This clone showed up just once. Here the CDR3 DNA reads TGTGCCAGCAGCGAAAGAGGGGGCGCGATCTATGGCTACACCTTC. As protein: CASSERGGAIYGYTF. The chain combines TRBV7-3 with TRBJ1-2, with 7 bases matching TRBD1. J gave up 4 bases and V 5 bases, and 10 bases lay outside the gene matches. Germline V lookup: CDR1 SGHTA, CDR2 FQGTGA. This CDR3 has 15 amino acids.

This rearrangement joins TRBV28 to TRBJ1-2; 9 bases match TRBD1. The CDR3 is made up of 17 amino acids. Germline V CDR1 and CDR2: MDHEN, SYDVKM. After removal of 2 bases from V and 8 bases from J, the junction contained 15 bases not matched to a gene. CDR3 DNA sequence: TGTGCCAGCAGTTTAATCCACAGGGGGCTCCCTGGAGAGGGCTACACCTTC. Its translation is CASSLIHRGLPGEGYTF.

The rearrangement links TRBV27 to TRBJ1-1, with D possibly matching TRBD1 (5 bases). Trimming pared 6 bases from V and 4 bases from J, leaving 24 bases between. The CDR3 contains 17 residues. Per germline, CDR1 MNHEY and CDR2 SMNVEV (reference sequence). The CDR3, as DNA: TGTGCCAGCAGACTGACAGACAAAGGTTGGGTGAGCACTGAAGCTTTCTTT. Amino acid sequence: CASRLTDKGWVSTEAFF.

The J gene is TRBJ2-1, the V gene TRBV30; 9 bases fit TRBD1. Germline-derived CDR1 and CDR2 are GTSNPN and SVGIG (reference sequence). J gave up 5 bases and V 1 base, and 6 bases lay outside the gene matches. The CDR3 is 15 residues long. The CDR3, as DNA: TGTGCCTGGAGTGGGGGACAGGGTGTCAACAATGAGCAGTTCTTC. This encodes CAWSGGQGVNNEQFF. Using reference TRBV30 and TRBJ2-1 for the parts outside the CDR3, the full variable domain is SQTIHQWPATLVQPVGSPLSLECTVEGTSNPNLYWYRQAAGRGLQLLFYSVGIGQISSEVPQNLSASRPQDRQFILSSKKLLLSDSGFYLCAWSGGQGVNNEQFFGPGTRLTVL.

V and J are TRBV19 and TRBJ1-5; D possibly corresponds to TRBD1 (6 bases). This CDR3 comprises 16 residues. Germline V gene lookup returns CDR1 LNHDA and CDR2 SQIVND (reference sequence). V dropped 2 bases and J dropped 2 bases, with 13 bases sitting between them. CDR3 DNA: TGTGCCAGTAGTATACGACAGGAGGTAGGCAATCAGCCCCAGCATTTT. Protein: CASSIRQEVGNQPQHF.

V gene TRBV4-3 combines with J gene TRBJ2-7; tentative D call: TRBD2 (6 bases). V lost 0 bases and J 2 bases, leaving 20 bases between the germline ends. The CDR3 totals 18 residues. Germline values: CDR1 LGHNA, CDR2 YSLEER. DNA for the CDR3: TGCGCCAGCAGCCAAGATTATTGGGGGGAAAGGGAAGCCTACGAGCAGTACTTC. Its translation: CASSQDYWGEREAYEQYF.

This clone showed up just once. The chain joins TRBV5-5 to TRBJ1-5; D gene ambiguous. Trimming took off 6 bases at V and 2 bases at J, with 15 bases between the two ends. This CDR3 is 15 amino acids long. CDR1 and CDR2 from the germline V gene are SGHKS and YYEKEE (reference sequence). The CDR3 coding sequence is TGTGCCAGCACCCTTTCGGGTTTTGGCAATCAGCCCCAGCATTTT. Translated: CASTLSGFGNQPQHF. The variable domain in full, completed from reference TRBV5-5 and TRBJ1-5, reads DAGVTQSPTHLIKTRGQQVTLRCSPISGHKSVSWYQQVLGQGPQFIFQYYEKEERGRGNFPDRFSARQFPNYSSELNVNALLLGDSALYLCASTLSGFGNQPQHFGDGTRLSIL.

V and J are TRBV7-2 and TRBJ2-4; 7 bases fit TRBD1. Germline lookup yields CDR1 SGHTA and CDR2 FQGNSA. The CDR3 is 18 residues long. The trim removed 0 bases at V and 8 bases at J, leaving 16 bases unmatched. CDR3 nucleotides: TGTGCCAGCAGCTTAGCGCTAATGGGACAGTTGTTTCGGGACATTCAGTACTTC. It translates to CASSLALMGQLFRDIQYF. The variable domain in full, completed from reference TRBV7-2 and TRBJ2-4, reads GAGVSQSPSNKVTEKGKDVELRCDPISGHTALYWYRQSLGQGLEFLIYFQGNSAPDKSGLPSDRFSAERTGGSVSTLTIQRTQQEDSAVYLCASSLALMGQLFRDIQYFGAGTRLSVL.

V is TRBV29-1 and J is TRBJ1-3, with D perhaps matching TRBD1 (6 bases). CDR3 size: 14 residues. Looked up from germline, CDR1 is SQVTM and CDR2 is ANQGSEA. Deletions cut 2 bases from V and 4 bases from J, with 12 bases between. The CDR3 reads CSVESLGGGNTIYF. CDR3 bases: TGCAGCGTTGAAAGTTTAGGGGGAGGAAACACCATATATTTT.

The chain carries TRBV25-1 and TRBJ2-2, with TRBD1 identical over 10 bases. Germline assignment: CDR1 MGHDK and CDR2 SYGVNS. The CDR3 is made up of 16 amino acids. The V segment lost 4 bases and the J segment 5 bases; nucleotides outside the gene matches: 7. CDR3 sequence: CASSASDRGPTGELFF. The CDR3 nucleotides read TGTGCCAGCAGTGCCAGTGACAGGGGGCCTACCGGGGAGCTGTTTTTT. Supplemented by reference TRBV25-1 and TRBJ2-2, the full variable domain reads EADIYQTPRYLVIGTGKKITLECSQTMGHDKMYWYQQDPGMELHLIHYSYGVNSTEKGDLSSESTVSRIRTEHFPLTLESARPSHTSQYLCASSASDRGPTGELFFGEGSRLTVL.

The rearrangement links TRBV2 to TRBJ2-6; D remains ambiguous. Germline V gives CDR1 SNHLY, CDR2 FYNNEI. The length of the CDR3 is 16 residues. Trimming cost V 6 bases and J 0 bases, with 12 bases left between them. The CDR3 DNA is TGTGCCAGCAGACCTGACATCAGCTCTGGGGCCAACGTCCTGACTTTC. Translation: CASRPDISSGANVLTF.

V gene TRBV4-2 combines with J gene TRBJ2-5; D is perhaps TRBD2 (6 bases). Trimming cost V 6 bases and J 4 bases, with 18 bases left between them. Germline assignment: CDR1 LGHNA and CDR2 YNFKEQ. The CDR3 totals 15 residues. The CDR3 DNA is TGTGCCAGCAGTTCCCATAGTCCGGGAGCAGAGACCCAGTACTTC. As protein: CASSSHSPGAETQYF.

The chain is built from TRBV6-2 or TRBV6-3 and TRBJ1-6, with TRBD1 identical over 8 bases. The CDR3 has 15 amino acids. From germline, CDR1 is MNHEY and CDR2 SVGEGT. The J segment lost 10 bases and the V segment lost 5 bases, leaving 10 bases of the junction unmatched. CDR3 protein: CASSDSPTGESPLHF. The CDR3 region has the DNA TGTGCCAGCAGTGACAGTCCGACAGGGGAGTCACCCCTCCACTTT.

This rearrangement joins TRBV5-1 to TRBJ2-7, with D possibly being TRBD2 (5 bases). The V end was cut by 1 base, the J end by 3 bases, with 11 bases between. Germline V CDR1 and CDR2: SGHRS, YFSETQ. This CDR3 region has 14 residues. The CDR3 spells CASSLIGGGYEQYF. For the CDR3, the DNA is TGCGCCAGCAGCTTGATCGGAGGCGGCTACGAGCAGTACTTC.

The CDR3, as DNA: TGTGCCAGCAGCCGTAGCACAGGGTACGAGCAGTACTTC. Encoded protein: CASSRSTGYEQYF. The genes are TRBV5-5 and TRBJ2-7; a weak D match, TRBD1 (6 bases). Germline V gives CDR1 SGHKS, CDR2 YYEKEE (reference sequence). This CDR3 is built from 13 residues. V lost 4 bases to trimming and J lost 4 bases, with 12 bases between them.

The chain joins TRBV5-4 to TRBJ2-7; 7 bases match TRBD2. Germline V gene sequence: CDR1 SGHNT, CDR2 YYREEE (reference sequence). V lost 3 bases to trimming and J lost 3 bases; unmatched junction nucleotides: 6. This CDR3 contains 14 residues. This chain's CDR3 is CASSSGGTIYEQYF. Here the CDR3 DNA reads TGTGCCAGCAGCTCGGGGGGAACCATCTACGAGCAGTACTTC.

V is TRBV4-3 and J is TRBJ1-2, with D tentatively TRBD1 (5 bases). The CDR3 totals 17 residues. V was cut by 0 bases and J by 2 bases, with 16 bases left in between. The V gene's germline CDR1 is LGHNA and CDR2 YSLEER. The CDR3 spells CASSQDLGASLNYGYTF. CDR3 nucleotides: TGCGCCAGCAGCCAAGATTTAGGGGCCTCATTAAACTATGGCTACACCTTC.

This clone has more than one count but fewer than ten. The chain uses TRBV15 and TRBJ1-4; weak D call: TRBD1 (5 bases). The germline V and J ends were trimmed by 2 bases and 8 bases, with 15 bases remaining between them. This CDR3 spans 15 amino acids. From germline, CDR1 is LNHNV and CDR2 YYDKDF (reference sequence). CDR3 bases: TGTGCCACCAGCAGACAAAGGGGTGATGACGAAAAACTGTTTTTT. It translates to CATSRQRGDDEKLFF. The entire variable domain, with the rest obtained from reference TRBV15 and TRBJ1-4, is as follows: DAMVIQNPRYQVTQFGKPVTLSCSQTLNHNVMYWYQQKSSQAPKLLFHYYDKDFNNEADTPDNFQSRRPNTSFCFLDIRSPGLGDTAMYLCATSRQRGDDEKLFFGSGTQLSVL.

The chain has TRBV7-2 and TRBJ1-3, with 7 bases aligning to TRBD1. Germline CDR1 SGHTA, CDR2 FQGNSA. The CDR3 sequence is 14 residues long. V lost 1 base to trimming and J lost 7 bases; unmatched junction nucleotides: 4. The CDR3 protein is CASSLGQGVNTIYF. The CDR3, as DNA: TGTGCCAGCAGCTTAGGACAGGGTGTGAACACCATATATTTT. Filled out from reference TRBV7-2 and TRBJ1-3, the complete variable domain reads GAGVSQSPSNKVTEKGKDVELRCDPISGHTALYWYRQSLGQGLEFLIYFQGNSAPDKSGLPSDRFSAERTGGSVSTLTIQRTQQEDSAVYLCASSLGQGVNTIYFGEGSWLTVV.